This TCR beta chain was profiled in a study of blood T cell repertoires in COVID-19. Study-level background: COVID-19 samples collected from the United States, Italy and Spain covered acute and convalescent phases. PBMCs, B-cell-depleted T cells, or T cells were the source of the cDNA or gDNA that made up the material.

Original data processing: How many nucleated cells were present was estimated from reference gene primer amplification. Profiled with immunoSEQ multiplex PCR; TCRdb holds only in-frame clones, not every one. V, J and clone size reflect that table, while D and trimming were determined from the DNA. This sample carries some 250,000 clones, 80% to 85% of them seen once, and the ten largest clones take roughly 4%. This CDR3 comprises 12 residues. The germline V and J ends were trimmed by 4 bases and 2 bases, with 5 bases remaining between them. Per germline, CDR1 SGDLS and CDR2 YYNGEE. The sample comprised peripheral blood. The chain uses TRBV9 and TRBJ2-3, with D unclear. This TCR was recovered from a man aged 60-69 years with acute or convalescent COVID-19. CDR3 sequence: CASSSFTDTQYF. CDR3 DNA sequence: TGTGCCAGCAGCTCTTTCACAGATACGCAGTATTTT.